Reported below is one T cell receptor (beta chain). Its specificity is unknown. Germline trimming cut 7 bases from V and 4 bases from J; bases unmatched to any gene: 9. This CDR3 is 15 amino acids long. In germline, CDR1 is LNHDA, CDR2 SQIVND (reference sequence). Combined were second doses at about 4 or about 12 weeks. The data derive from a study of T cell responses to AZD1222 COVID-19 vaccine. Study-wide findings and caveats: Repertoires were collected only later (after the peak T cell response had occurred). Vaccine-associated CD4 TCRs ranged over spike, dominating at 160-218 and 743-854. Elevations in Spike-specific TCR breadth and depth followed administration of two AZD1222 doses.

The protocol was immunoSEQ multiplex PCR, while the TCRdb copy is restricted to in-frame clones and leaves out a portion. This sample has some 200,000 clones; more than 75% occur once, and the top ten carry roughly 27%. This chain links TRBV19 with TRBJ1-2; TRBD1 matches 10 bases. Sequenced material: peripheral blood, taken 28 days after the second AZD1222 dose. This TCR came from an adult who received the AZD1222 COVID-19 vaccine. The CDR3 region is CASNSGTGASYGYTF. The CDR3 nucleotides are TGTGCCAGTAATTCCGGGACAGGGGCGTCCTATGGCTACACCTTC.